This TCR beta chain was retrieved from a study of CD8 T cells in Susac syndrome. Reverse transcription of about 0.5 to 1 ug RNA was carried out with random hexamers. Amplification of TCR beta CDR3 was carried out by immunoSEQ multiplex PCR, which covered 54 Vbeta and 13 Jbeta segments. TCRdb processed the immunoSEQ multiplex PCR reads anew with MiXCR; each CDR3 protein has one entry. The table has about 180,000 distinct CDR3 sequences, 94% seen once. Germline V gene sequence: CDR1 SNHLY, CDR2 FYNNEI. The CDR3 is 13 residues long. Trimming pared 3 bases from V and 4 bases from J, leaving 9 bases between.

The source of this sequence is a human donor with Susac syndrome. The V gene is TRBV2, the J gene TRBJ1-2; D call uncertain. The sample taken for sequencing was CD4+ T cells from PBMCs. CDR3: CASSEVEGYGYTF. In nucleotides, the CDR3 is TGTGCCAGCAGTGAGGTAGAGGGCTATGGCTACACCTTC.